Each of the 7 T cell receptor beta chains below was sequenced from the same sample in a study of cytomegalovirus exposure and HLA in healthy donors. The PCR contained 60 Vbeta and 13 Jbeta primers. This table comes from immunoSEQ multiplex PCR, and its TCRdb copy is limited to in-frame clones, with some not included. The data show about 140,000 clones, about three quarters seen once. The sample consisted of PBMCs. The receptor source for this set is a male donor in good health and CMV-seronegative.

This clone came up once. The chain joins TRBV7-2 to TRBJ1-2; D is uncertain. Germline V gene sequence: CDR1 SGHTA, CDR2 FQGNSA. Trimming shortened V by 5 bases and J by 4 bases, and 17 bases separated the two germline ends. The CDR3 spans 15 residues. The CDR3 is CASSPRSRPIYGYTF. CDR3 DNA: TGTGCCAGCAGCCCCCGCTCGAGGCCCATCTATGGCTACACCTTC.

This chain connects TRBV28 to TRBJ2-1; 9 bases fit TRBD2. Germline loops: CDR1 MDHEN, CDR2 SYDVKM. CDR3 length equals 15 residues. J lost 8 bases, V lost 7 bases, and 12 bases had no gene match. DNA of the CDR3: TGTGCCAGCACCGGGTGGGCGGGAGGGTTCGATGAGCAGTTCTTC. Its protein product is CASTGWAGGFDEQFF. The full variable domain, completed using reference TRBV28 and TRBJ2-1, is DVKVTQSSRYLVKRTGEKVFLECVQDMDHENMFWYRQDPGLGLRLIYFSYDVKMKEKGDIPEGYSVSREKKERFSLILESASTNQTSMYLCASTGWAGGFDEQFFGPGTRLTVL.

The gene calls are TRBV29-1 and TRBJ2-1, with D possibly TRBD1 on 5 matching bases. The CDR3 sequence is 13 residues long. Germline-derived CDR1 and CDR2 are SQVTM and ANQGSEA. V was pared by 7 bases and J by 5 bases, with 15 bases between. The CDR3 region is CSASWGSNNEQFF. CDR3 bases: TGCAGCGCCTCGTGGGGCAGCAACAATGAGCAGTTCTTC.

The V call is TRBV10-3, the J call TRBJ2-2, with a possible D match to TRBD1 (6 bases). V lost 4 bases, J lost 6 bases, and 15 bases lay in between. CDR3 length: 15 amino acids. Germline V gene data show CDR1 as ENHRY and CDR2 as SYGVKD. For the CDR3, the DNA is TGTGCCATCAGTGGAATAACAGGGTTTTCCGGGGAGCTGTTTTTT. Protein product: CAISGITGFSGELFF.

This clone has just a few counts. DNA of the CDR3: TGCGCCAGCAGCTTGGAGGGACAGGGGGAGACCCAGTACTTC. Translation: CASSLEGQGETQYF. The genes are TRBV5-1 and TRBJ2-5; 10 nucleotides agree with TRBD1. V gave up 0 bases and J gave up 5 bases; unmatched junction bases: 1. CDR1 is SGHRS and CDR2 is YFSETQ in the germline V gene. The length of the CDR3 is 14 residues.

J is TRBJ2-3 and V is TRBV5-1; 11 nucleotides match TRBD2. From germline, CDR1 is SGHRS and CDR2 YFSETQ. V was clipped by 4 bases and J by 2 bases; unmatched bases: 9. The CDR3 totals 17 residues. In nucleotides, the CDR3 is TGCGCCAGCAGCCTCGTCATAGCGGGGGGGCCCACAGATACGCAGTATTTT. It specifies CASSLVIAGGPTDTQYF. Combining the CDR3 with reference TRBV5-1 and TRBJ2-3 gives the whole variable domain KAGVTQTPRYLIKTRGQQVTLSCSPISGHRSVSWYQQTPGQGLQFLFEYFSETQRNKGNFPGRFSGRQFSNSRSEMNVSTLELGDSALYLCASSLVIAGGPTDTQYFGPGTRLTVL.

This clone was detected only a few times. The V gene is TRBV7-8, the J gene TRBJ1-1; possibly TRBD1 for D (6 bases). The CDR3 is 16 amino acids. CDR1 is SGHVS, CDR2 FQNEAQ, per germline. V was pared by 5 bases and J by 1 base, with 17 bases between. CDR3 sequence (DNA): TGTGCCAGCAGCCCTCAGGGGAGTGTACCGAACACTGAAGCTTTCTTT. It is translated as CASSPQGSVPNTEAFF.